This T cell receptor (beta chain) emerged from a study of siplizumab effects on memory and regulatory T cells. Study results and caveats: Naive T cells seemed more diverse than memory cells and seemed major alloresponse contributors. Researchers did not confirm the suppressive function of proliferating Tregs from siplizumab cultures.

Remarks on this clone: Its antigen is undetermined.

The protocol was immunoSEQ multiplex PCR, while the TCRdb copy is restricted to in-frame clones and leaves out a portion. The sample records about 98,000 clones, about 94% being singletons. Sequencing was performed on CD4+ T cells sorted from blood. This TCR derives from a human donor in good health.

CDR3 in DNA: TGCGCCAGCAGTACCACAGGGATTGAGACCCAGTACTTC. Translated: CASSTTGIETQYF. The chain carries TRBV10-1 and TRBJ2-5, with D maybe TRBD1 (6 bases). The germline gives CDR1 WNHNN, CDR2 SYGVQD (reference sequence). The CDR3 contains 13 residues. Trimming took 5 bases from V and 5 from J, leaving 12 bases between them.